The clone carrying this T cell receptor (beta chain) was observed a few times. Its antigen is as yet unknown. Repertoires were generated with immunoSEQ multiplex PCR, while TCRdb's copy carries only in-frame clones and drops some. The sample carries about 76,000 clones, approximately 83% recorded once. The sample belongs to a study of OX40 agonist ivuxolimab in advanced cancers. V was trimmed by 4 bases and J by 8 bases, leaving 21 bases between them. The CDR3 length is 16 residues. Per the germline V gene, CDR1 is SGHRS and CDR2 is YFSETQ. The study's findings and limits: CD4+ and CD8+ blood T cells expanded clonally by week 6 at 0.1 to 3.0 mg/kg. CD8+ T cells showed, on average, more clonal expansion than CD4+ cells.

The source material was CD4+ or CD8+ T cells sorted from blood, sampled in a trial of the OX40 agonist ivuxolimab. This chain links TRBV5-1 with TRBJ1-4; no clear D gene. This clonotype was sampled from an adult with an advanced solid tumor such as melanoma, head and neck, liver or kidney cancer. The CDR3 DNA follows: TGCGCCAGCAGCCCCCGAAAGGATGGAGTGGGAGAAAAACTGTTTTTT. Its translation: CASSPRKDGVGEKLFF.